A selection of T cell receptor beta chains follows, all from one sample in a study of cytomegalovirus exposure and HLA in healthy donors. Libraries were prepared by immunoSEQ multiplex PCR; TCRdb keeps only in-frame clonotypes and omits some of them. The sample lists about 340,000 clones, more than 80% occurring once. The sequenced sample was PBMCs. All receptors come from a woman aged 18 to 35 in good health and CMV-seronegative. The conserved cysteine and the conserved F or W are not part of the CDR3 here. The D gene is left open where the match is weak.

CDR3 protein: SAGTRIADTQY
D gene: TRBD2
V gene: TRBV29-1
J gene: TRBJ2-3

CDR3 protein: ASSLPGTGVNEQF
D gene: TRBD1
V gene: TRBV9
J gene: TRBJ2-1

CDR3 protein: ASSRALDRGSGANVLT
D gene: TRBD1
V gene: TRBV7-9
J gene: TRBJ2-6

CDR3 protein: ASSTETGRGAGELF
D gene: .
V gene: TRBV7-2
J gene: TRBJ2-2

CDR3 protein: SVDPQDLAYNEQF
D gene: .
V gene: TRBV29-1
J gene: TRBJ2-1

CDR3 protein: ASSDMAVGGYT
D gene: .
V gene: TRBV25-1
J gene: TRBJ1-2

CDR3 protein: ASSPSDSGIHYEQY
D gene: TRBD2
V gene: TRBV9
J gene: TRBJ2-7

CDR3 protein: ASSLDNSNQPQH
D gene: .
V gene: TRBV6-5
J gene: TRBJ1-5

CDR3 protein: ASSLGFLAETYEQY
D gene: TRBD2
V gene: TRBV28
J gene: TRBJ2-7

CDR3 protein: ASSLTGRTGELF
D gene: .
V gene: TRBV5-4
J gene: TRBJ2-2

CDR3 protein: ASSLEPFLAGDYNEQF
D gene: TRBD2
V gene: TRBV5-1
J gene: TRBJ2-1

CDR3 protein: ASSLSPGFGRYEQY
D gene: .
V gene: TRBV27
J gene: TRBJ2-7

CDR3 protein: ASSPAGYEQY
D gene: .
V gene: TRBV18
J gene: TRBJ2-7

CDR3 protein: ASSLLSGRGGTGELF
D gene: TRBD2
V gene: TRBV18
J gene: TRBJ2-2

CDR3 protein: ASSLDYRGEDRPRYNEQF
D gene: .
V gene: TRBV7-8
J gene: TRBJ2-1

CDR3 protein: ASSLGDTSYEQY
D gene: .
V gene: TRBV5-6
J gene: TRBJ2-7

CDR3 protein: ASSQMTDQETQY
D gene: .
V gene: TRBV7-6
J gene: TRBJ2-5

CDR3 protein: ASSFWTGNNEQF
D gene: TRBD1
V gene: TRBV7-2
J gene: TRBJ2-1

CDR3 protein: ASSLEGLAYEQY
D gene: TRBD2
V gene: TRBV5-1
J gene: TRBJ2-7

CDR3 protein: ASNRGFSTDTQY
D gene: .
V gene: TRBV19
J gene: TRBJ2-3

CDR3 protein: SLRTGSGEAF
D gene: TRBD1
V gene: TRBV29-1
J gene: TRBJ1-1

CDR3 protein: ASSLGRNAGELF
D gene: .
V gene: TRBV7-2
J gene: TRBJ2-2

CDR3 protein: SVEEGRQDRGWANEKLF
D gene: .
V gene: TRBV29-1
J gene: TRBJ1-4

CDR3 protein: ASSPPPRASGRAGDTQY
D gene: TRBD2
V gene: TRBV18
J gene: TRBJ2-3

CDR3 protein: ASSWGTSGIGELF
D gene: TRBD2
V gene: TRBV7-3
J gene: TRBJ2-2

CDR3 protein: ASSIDRGGTDTQY
D gene: .
V gene: TRBV19
J gene: TRBJ2-3

CDR3 protein: ASSDMLLSSYEQY
D gene: .
V gene: TRBV2
J gene: TRBJ2-7

CDR3 protein: ASSPMGLAGPNEQF
D gene: TRBD2
V gene: TRBV5-1
J gene: TRBJ2-1

CDR3 protein: ASSVVETGRWYT
D gene: TRBD1
V gene: TRBV9
J gene: TRBJ1-2

CDR3 protein: ASAVEGGGPQH
D gene: .
V gene: TRBV6-4
J gene: TRBJ1-5

CDR3 protein: ASSQGILGANVLT
D gene: .
V gene: TRBV7-2
J gene: TRBJ2-6